A selection of T cell receptor beta chains follows, all from one sample in a study of T cell responses to AZD1222 COVID-19 vaccine. Clones were read by immunoSEQ multiplex PCR, and TCRdb kept only the in-frame ones, dropping some. The table has fewer than 120,000 clones, 65% to 85% seen once. The specimen comprised peripheral blood, sampled on day 0 of AZD1222 vaccination. Every receptor here comes from an adult in good health. The CDR3 runs from the conserved cysteine through the conserved F or W. D genes are given only for firm matches. Rows may omit the clone size; those that give it use once, few, many or a size class.

D gene | clone size | J gene | V gene | CDR3 DNA | CDR3 protein
TRBD1 | - | TRBJ1-5 | TRBV4-1 | TGCGCCAGCAGCCAAAGGACAGGGGGAACTAGCAATCAGCCCCAGCATTTT | CASSQRTGGTSNQPQHF
- | few | TRBJ2-2 | TRBV6-1 | TGTGCCAGCAGTGAACTACCCGGACAGAACACCGGGGAGCTGTTTTTT | CASSELPGQNTGELFF
TRBD1 | - | TRBJ2-3 | TRBV28 | TGTGCCAGCGGGGCGGGGACAGGGGGCACAGATACGCAGTATTTT | CASGAGTGGTDTQYF
- | - | TRBJ1-2 | TRBV20-1 | TGCAGTGCTAGTGGTGGGCAGGGTGACTATGGCTACACCTTC | CSASGGQGDYGYTF
- | - | TRBJ2-1 | TRBV5-6 | TGTGCCAGCAGCTTGTTCGGAGAAAACAATGAGCAGTTCTTC | CASSLFGENNEQFF
TRBD1 | - | TRBJ1-1 | TRBV18 | TGTGCCAGCTCACCAGGTGGACAGGGGAGGGAAGCTTTCTTT | CASSPGGQGREAFF
- | - | TRBJ1-2 | TRBV12-3/TRBV12-4 | TGTGCCAGCAGCTTAAAAACGGACTATGGCTACACCTTC | CASSLKTDYGYTF
- | - | TRBJ1-5 | TRBV28 | TGTGCCAGCAAGAGTAATCAGCCCCAGCATTTT | CASKSNQPQHF
- | - | TRBJ1-1 | TRBV29-1 | TGCAGCGTTTACGAATTACAGGGCGGTTCTGAAGCTTTCTTT | CSVYELQGGSEAFF
- | - | TRBJ1-5 | TRBV25-1 | TGTGCCAGCAGTGTTTCCGGGACCGAAAGCAATCAGCCCCAGCATTTT | CASSVSGTESNQPQHF
- | - | TRBJ1-4 | TRBV4-3 | TGCGCCAGCACTACGGGGGGGAATGAAAAACTGTTTTTT | CASTTGGNEKLFF
- | - | TRBJ1-3 | TRBV7-9 | TGTGCCAGCAGAGGGGACACATCGAGAAACACCATATATTTT | CASRGDTSRNTIYF
TRBD2 | - | TRBJ2-5 | TRBV7-2 | TGTGCCAGCAGCGGAATACTAGCGGGAGAAGAGACCCAGTACTTC | CASSGILAGEETQYF
TRBD2 | - | TRBJ2-3 | TRBV6-4 | TGTGCCAGCAGTGACGACGTAGCGGGGGGCACAGATACGCAGTATTTT | CASSDDVAGGTDTQYF